This TCR beta chain emerged from a study of T cell responses to AZD1222 COVID-19 vaccine. Notes on the study in general: Repertoire sampling happened only post peak T cell response.

Notes on this clone: What it binds is not known.

The CDR3 is 16 amino acids. Germline V lookup: CDR1 SEHNR, CDR2 FQNEAQ (reference sequence). Trimming took off 5 bases at V and 1 base at J, with 15 bases between the two ends. Some clones are missing from TCRdb's copy, which holds only in-frame ones; the method was immunoSEQ multiplex PCR. Among some 100,000 clones listed, approximately 90% were seen once. The receptor comes from an adult who received the AZD1222 COVID-19 vaccine. This sequence joins TRBV7-9 and TRBJ2-4; D is possibly TRBD2 (7 bases). The specimen was peripheral blood, collected 28 days after the second AZD1222 dose. The CDR3 loop reads CASSLTGGLAKNIQYF. The CDR3, as DNA: TGTGCCAGCAGCCTTACGGGGGGCTTGGCCAAAAACATTCAGTACTTC.